This entry lists 11 T cell receptor beta chains sequenced from one sample in a study of T cell repertoires in cytomegalovirus infection. TCRdb passed the reads through MiXCR, listing each CDR3 protein once. The sample contains 150,000 to 200,000 distinct CDR3 sequences, 28% of which appear only once. The source material was PBMCs. The receptors come from a human donor in good health (CMV status not recorded). Some clones in this sample may be carry-over from other donors' samples.

V usage is TRBV4-1 and J usage is TRBJ2-1, with D perhaps TRBD2 (7 bases). Germline V CDR1 and CDR2: MGHRA, YSYEKL. V lost 3 bases to trimming and J lost 2 bases, with 14 bases between them. This CDR3 has 16 residues. The CDR3 here is CASSQEGGGAYNEQFF. The CDR3 bases are TGCGCCAGCAGCCAGGAGGGAGGGGGAGCCTACAATGAGCAGTTCTTC.

A word on this clonotype: One end of the junction is discordant with germline, which a read error may explain. The V gene is TRBV7-2, the J gene TRBJ2-7; D remains unclear. This CDR3 has 12 amino acids. Germline CDR1 SGHTA, CDR2 FQGNSA. The CDR3 nucleotides are TGTGACAGCAGCTTAGTATTCCACGAGCAGTACTTC. It translates to CDSSLVFHEQYF.

This rearrangement joins TRBV12-3 or TRBV12-4 to TRBJ2-3; 8 nucleotides align to TRBD1. J lost 1 base, V lost 5 bases, and 14 bases had no gene match. This CDR3 is 18 amino acids long. CDR3 DNA sequence: TGTGCCAGCAGTGACTCATGGACAGGGAAAAGGCGCACAGATACGCAGTATTTT. It yields the protein CASSDSWTGKRRTDTQYF.

The chain recombines TRBV20-1 with TRBJ2-5; 9 nucleotides align to TRBD1. This CDR3 contains 14 residues. Germline values: CDR1 DFQATT, CDR2 SNEGSKA (reference sequence). V shed 0 bases and J 6 bases; nucleotides not matched to a gene: 5. The CDR3 sequence: CSARDQGQGKTQYF. The DNA of the CDR3 is TGCAGTGCTAGAGATCAGGGACAGGGAAAGACCCAGTACTTC.

At least ten counts were recorded for this clonotype. The chain has TRBV7-8 and TRBJ2-2; 8 bases are shared with TRBD1. V shed 2 bases and J 2 bases; nucleotides not matched to a gene: 4. The CDR3 is made up of 16 amino acids. From germline, CDR1 is SGHVS and CDR2 FQNEAQ. CDR3 in DNA: TGTGCCAGCAGCTTACGGACAGGGTTAAACACCGGGGAGCTGTTTTTT. Its protein product is CASSLRTGLNTGELFF.

V is TRBV12-3 or TRBV12-4 and J is TRBJ1-1, with unresolved D. V lost 2 bases and J lost 1, with 8 bases in between. The CDR3 totals 14 residues. The CDR3 sequence: CASSLILRNTEAFF. CDR3 coding DNA: TGTGCCAGCAGTTTAATCCTGAGGAACACTGAAGCTTTCTTT.

J is TRBJ2-2 and V is TRBV2; D ambiguous. Trimming removed 6 bases from V and 6 bases from J, with 11 bases in between. The CDR3 sequence is 13 residues long. Germline CDR1 SNHLY, CDR2 FYNNEI. CDR3 region: CASRELLPGELFF. The CDR3 nucleotides are TGTGCCAGCAGGGAGTTGTTACCCGGGGAGCTGTTTTTT. Looking up the rest from reference TRBV2 and TRBJ2-2 gives the full variable domain: EPEVTQTPSHQVTQMGQEVILRCVPISNHLYFYWYRQILGQKVEFLVSFYNNEISEKSEIFDDQFSVERPDGSNFTLKIRSTKLEDSAMYFCASRELLPGELFFGEGSRLTVL.

This clonotype was seen only a few times. This chain joins TRBV29-1 and TRBJ1-2; D gene uncertain. This CDR3 spans 11 amino acids. Per the germline V gene, CDR1 is SQVTM and CDR2 is ANQGSEA. Between the trimmed V and J ends, which lost 6 bases and 6 bases, there was a span of 11 bases. This CDR3 is CSVTLGNGYTF. The CDR3 DNA is TGCAGCGTAACTCTAGGGAATGGCTACACCTTC.

DNA for the CDR3: TGTGCCTGGAGGGGCAGGGGAACTGGAAACACCATATATTTT. Its protein product is CAWRGRGTGNTIYF. The rearrangement joins TRBV30 to TRBJ1-3; D perhaps matches TRBD1 (6 bases). Germline V gene data show CDR1 as GTSNPN and CDR2 as SVGIG (reference sequence). V was cut by 3 bases and J by 2 bases, with 11 bases left in between. CDR3 size: 14 residues.

This clonotype has only one observation. This sequence joins TRBV7-2 and TRBJ2-5; D ambiguous. The CDR3 runs to 12 residues. Deletions cut 5 bases from V and 4 bases from J, with 8 bases between. Germline CDR1 and CDR2: SGHTA and FQGNSA. The CDR3 coding sequence is TGTGCCAGCAGCCCATTTGGAGAGACCCAGTACTTC. Its protein product is CASSPFGETQYF.

The rearrangement links TRBV14 to TRBJ2-3; TRBD2 aligns across 7 bases. The CDR3 runs 19 residues. Per the germline V gene, CDR1 is SGHDN and CDR2 is FVKESK. The trim removed 1 base at V and 2 bases at J, leaving 15 bases unmatched. The CDR3 protein is CASSQVSLTQRGITDTQYF. The CDR3 DNA sequence: TGTGCCAGCAGCCAAGTTTCACTTACCCAGCGGGGTATCACAGATACGCAGTATTTT.